Listed below are T cell receptor beta chains from one sample, sequenced in a study of identical twins. TCRdb ran MiXCR on the 5' RACE reads and lists one entry per CDR3 protein. The repertoire has approximately 150,000 distinct CDR3 sequences, roughly 3.2% of them found once; the top ten carry around 8%. The sequenced material came from memory T cells sorted from blood. These receptors were collected from a man between 18 and 35 years old in good health. Each CDR3 is given with its conserved first and last residue. A D gene is named only where the DNA matches it firmly. Part of the rows lack a size; the others show once, few, many or a class for expanded clones.

clone_size	v_call	d_call	j_call	cdr3_aa	cdr3_nt
many	TRBV20-1	NA	TRBJ1-4	CSARNVATNEKLFF	TGCAGTGCGCGGAACGTCGCAACTAATGAAAAACTGTTTTTT
NA	TRBV19	TRBD1	TRBJ2-2	CASSATGGREELFF	TGTGCCAGTAGCGCAACAGGGGGACGGGAGGAGCTGTTTTTT
few	TRBV20-1	TRBD2	TRBJ2-5	CSARGAGGWETQYF	TGCAGTGCTAGAGGAGCGGGAGGGTGGGAGACCCAGTACTTC
few	TRBV9	NA	TRBJ2-1	CASAGGGAGNEQFF	TGTGCCAGCGCAGGAGGGGGGGCTGGCAATGAGCAGTTCTTC
many	TRBV18	NA	TRBJ2-1	CASSPQSWGDEQFF	TGTGCCAGCTCACCTCAATCTTGGGGGGATGAGCAGTTCTTC
many	TRBV2	NA	TRBJ1-5	CASSAGHSRNQPQHF	TGTGCCAGCAGTGCGGGTCACTCAAGGAATCAGCCCCAGCATTTT
many	TRBV20-1	NA	TRBJ2-5	CSARDRAFQRTQYF	TGCAGTGCTAGAGATCGGGCCTTCCAAAGGACCCAGTACTTC
NA	TRBV19	TRBD1	TRBJ2-1	CASSTGQGLIYNEQFF	TGTGCCAGTAGCACGGGACAGGGGTTGATCTACAATGAGCAGTTCTTC
few	TRBV30	TRBD2	TRBJ2-7	CAWSASLAGFYEQYF	TGTGCCTGGAGCGCATCACTAGCGGGGTTCTACGAGCAGTACTTC
few	TRBV19	NA	TRBJ1-5	CASSSVGRSNQPQHF	TGTGCCAGTAGTAGTGTCGGCAGAAGCAATCAGCCCCAGCATTTT
many	TRBV4-2	TRBD2	TRBJ2-1	CASSQERETYNEQFF	TGTGCCAGCAGCCAAGAGCGGGAGACCTACAATGAGCAGTTCTTC
few	TRBV20-1	TRBD2	TRBJ2-3	CGTSGAEGIDTQYF	TGCGGGACTAGCGGGGCAGAAGGTATAGATACGCAGTATTTT
many	TRBV7-9	NA	TRBJ2-3	CASSPGGTASTDTQYF	TGTGCCAGCAGCCCAGGCGGTACAGCTAGCACAGATACGCAGTATTTT
many	TRBV4-3	NA	TRBJ2-1	CASSQEDDKGGNEQFF	TGCGCCAGCAGCCAAGAGGATGACAAAGGGGGTAATGAGCAGTTCTTC
few	TRBV20-1	NA	TRBJ1-1	CSASQSRADTEAFF	TGCAGTGCTAGCCAATCCCGGGCGGACACTGAAGCTTTCTTT
many	TRBV6-5	NA	TRBJ1-6	CASSYKQSYSPLHF	TGTGCCAGCAGTTACAAACAGTCTTATTCACCCCTCCACTTT
few	TRBV10-1	NA	TRBJ2-3	CASSESRGTDTQYF	TGCGCCAGCAGTGAGTCGAGGGGAACAGATACGCAGTATTTT
many	TRBV12-3/TRBV12-4	TRBD2	TRBJ2-3	CASSHRTSGLLTDTQYF	TGTGCCAGCAGTCATAGGACTAGCGGACTGTTGACAGATACGCAGTATTTT
NA	TRBV18	TRBD1	TRBJ2-3	CASSEQGLRTDTQYF	TGTGCCAGCTCAGAACAGGGGCTTCGGACAGATACGCAGTATTTT
many	TRBV7-8	NA	TRBJ2-7	CASSLVTRIGEQYF	TGTGCCAGCAGCTTAGTTACTAGGATAGGCGAGCAGTACTTC
many	TRBV3-1	NA	TRBJ2-2	CASSQDWAGRKGLFF	TGTGCCAGCAGCCAAGATTGGGCAGGGAGGAAGGGACTGTTTTTT
many	TRBV30	TRBD2	TRBJ2-7	CAWMTSGRAAWEQYF	TGTGCCTGGATGACTAGCGGGAGGGCCGCGTGGGAGCAGTACTTC
many	TRBV25-1	NA	TRBJ2-2	CASSAGRYTGELFF	TGTGCCAGCAGCGCGGGACGGTACACCGGGGAGCTGTTTTTT
many	TRBV29-1	NA	TRBJ2-2	CSVGAGLNTGELFF	TGCAGCGTTGGGGCGGGATTGAACACCGGGGAGCTGTTTTTT
many	TRBV29-1	NA	TRBJ2-4	CSVVSSAALAKNIQYF	TGCAGCGTTGTTTCCTCGGCAGCTCTAGCCAAAAACATTCAGTACTTC
many	TRBV4-2	TRBD2	TRBJ2-1	CASSPTAGGNDEQFF	TGTGCCAGCAGCCCCACAGCGGGAGGGAACGATGAGCAGTTCTTC
many	TRBV7-8	NA	TRBJ2-2	CASSVGQVSNTGELFF	TGTGCCAGCAGCGTAGGGCAGGTTTCGAACACCGGGGAGCTGTTTTTT
few	TRBV7-6	TRBD1	TRBJ2-5	CASSRQGASGETQYF	TGTGCCAGCAGCCGGCAGGGGGCAAGCGGAGAGACCCAGTACTTC
many	TRBV4-3	NA	TRBJ1-1	CASSQASDRINTEAFF	TGCGCCAGCAGCCAAGCTTCTGACAGGATCAACACTGAAGCTTTCTTT
many	TRBV7-7	NA	TRBJ2-5	CASSPRIAETQYF	TGTGCCAGCAGCCCCCGGATAGCAGAGACCCAGTACTTC
many	TRBV3-1	NA	TRBJ2-2	CASSQGTFSGELFF	TGTGCCAGCAGCCAAGGGACTTTTAGCGGGGAGCTGTTTTTT
many	TRBV6-2/TRBV6-3	NA	TRBJ2-7	CASSFDPDYEQYF	TGTGCCAGCAGTTTCGACCCAGACTACGAGCAGTACTTC
many	TRBV3-1	NA	TRBJ2-5	CASSQGADPAFKTQYF	TGTGCCAGCAGCCAAGGAGCCGACCCAGCTTTCAAGACCCAGTACTTC
many	TRBV6-5	NA	TRBJ1-6	CASSTRQSSYNSPLHF	TGTGCCAGCAGTACCCGACAGAGCTCCTATAATTCACCCCTCCACTTT
many	TRBV6-1	TRBD1	TRBJ1-2	CASSVTQGARGYTF	TGTGCCAGCAGTGTAACACAGGGGGCCAGGGGCTACACCTTC
many	TRBV6-2/TRBV6-3	TRBD1	TRBJ1-1	CASSYPGQMNTEAFF	TGTGCCAGCAGTTACCCGGGACAGATGAACACTGAAGCTTTCTTT
NA	TRBV28	TRBD1	TRBJ2-1	CASSRQGGQFF	TGTGCCAGCAGTCGACAGGGGGGACAGTTCTTC
many	TRBV9	TRBD2	TRBJ2-2	CASSGGLAGETGELFF	TGTGCCAGCAGCGGAGGACTAGCGGGAGAAACCGGGGAGCTGTTTTTT
many	TRBV11-3	TRBD1	TRBJ2-2	CASRIGTGGLSGELFF	TGTGCCAGCAGGATCGGGACAGGGGGCCTTAGCGGGGAGCTGTTTTTT
NA	TRBV6-5	TRBD2	TRBJ2-1	CASRLAGDLNEQFF	TGTGCCAGCAGGTTAGCGGGAGATTTGAATGAGCAGTTCTTC
many	TRBV12-3/TRBV12-4	NA	TRBJ1-1	CASSPGTEAFF	TGTGCCAGCAGTCCAGGGACTGAAGCTTTCTTT
many	TRBV5-1	NA	TRBJ1-1	CASSPETANTEAFF	TGCGCCAGCAGCCCGGAGACCGCGAACACTGAAGCTTTCTTT